What follows is one T cell receptor (beta chain) and its context. This clone's antigen is unknown. There are no base qualities to consult, and no much larger clone falls within one base. The germline V gene encodes CDR1 SGDLS and CDR2 YYNGEE. Inclusive of the bounding cysteine and phenylalanine, the CDR3 is 17 residues long. Just CDR3 DNA is preserved here, 51 bases in frame from base 1. The junction shows trimming of 4 bases on V and 1 base on J, plus 17 bases between the germline ends. The data were obtained in a study of CD8 T cells in Susac syndrome (dated by TCRdb to about 2019). About the investigation overall: Whether CD8+ T cell activation and differentiation in Susac syndrome was antigen driven was tested using repertoire sequencing.

Peripheral blood CD8+ and CD4+ T cells from healthy donors, Susac syndrome patients and multiple sclerosis patients were profiled using high-throughput TCR beta sequencing. Healthy donors were included as age- and sex-matched controls. Bulk CD8+ and CD4+ T cells were purified by magnetic negative isolation, while CD8+ TEMRA cells were enriched using FACS. Blood was collected in EDTA tubes and processed within 24 hours, with PBMCs isolated through density gradient centrifugation. PBMCs intended for TCR sequencing were cryopreserved in liquid nitrogen and were subsequently thawed in a 37 degrees C water bath. Purity of sorted or isolated CD4+, CD8+ and CD8+ TEMRA cells was at least 90%. RNA was extracted using the RNeasy kit, and about 0.5 to 1 ug of the RNA was reverse transcribed with random hexamers. The immunoSEQ multiplex PCR assay, covering 54 Vbeta and 13 Jbeta segments, was used to amplify TCR beta CDR3 regions. PCR amplification bias was corrected using a synthetic template baseline for primer optimization and computational correction. The authors' analysis ran thus. Only productive sequences were kept, with reads annotated to V, D and J genes according to IMGT and analyzed in immunoSEQ Analyzer. Clonality was calculated as one minus the Shannon entropy normalized by log2 of the number of productive unique sequences. For each patient and control, public and private clones were evaluated among the 100 most prevalent clones. Susac-specific clones were defined as absent from healthy and MS cohorts, over a thousand published viral clones and other ImmuneACCESS disease sequences. The public reads were reanalyzed by TCRdb: fastp trimming at Q25, MiXCR alignment, in-frame beta chains only. Rows merge per CDR3 protein into single entries with the most common DNA and genes. TCRdb, rather than the study authors, made the V and J calls. The sample table shows approximately 100,000 distinct CDR3 sequences, and 95% to 98% are seen once. 0.096% of the sample rests with the top ten.

The investigation overall reported the following: The number of individuals in the TCR sequencing and HLA analysis was recognized as being relatively small.

The sequence joins TRBV9 to TRBJ2-2; the D gene is perhaps TRBD1, from 6 matching bases. The specimen sequenced was CD4+ T cells from PBMCs. This receptor was obtained from a human donor in good health. The nucleotide sequence is TGTGCCAGCAGCTCCGACCTATGGACAGAGAACACCGGGGAGCTGTTTTTT. The translation is CASSSDLWTENTGELFF.